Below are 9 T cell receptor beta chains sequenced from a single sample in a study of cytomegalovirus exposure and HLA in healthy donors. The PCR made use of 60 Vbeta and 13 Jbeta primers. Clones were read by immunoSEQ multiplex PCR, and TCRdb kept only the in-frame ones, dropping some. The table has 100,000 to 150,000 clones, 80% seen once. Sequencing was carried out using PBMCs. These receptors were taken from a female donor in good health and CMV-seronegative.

CDR3 protein: CASSYRRTGDAYEQYF. CDR3 sequence (DNA): TGTGCCAGCAGTTACCGTCGGACAGGGGACGCCTACGAGCAGTACTTC. The chain employs TRBV6-5 and TRBJ2-7, with 9 nucleotides matching TRBD1. V trimming: 2 bases; J trimming: 2 bases; junction bases outside the gene matches: 7. CDR1 is MNHEY, CDR2 SVGAGI, per germline. The CDR3 is 16 residues long.

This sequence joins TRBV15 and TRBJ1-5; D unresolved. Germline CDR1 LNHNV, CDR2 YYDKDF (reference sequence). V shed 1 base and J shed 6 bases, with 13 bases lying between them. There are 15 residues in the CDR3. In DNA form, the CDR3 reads TGTGCCACCAGCAGAGCGAGGAGAGACCGTCAGCCCCAGCATTTT. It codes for CATSRARRDRQPQHF.

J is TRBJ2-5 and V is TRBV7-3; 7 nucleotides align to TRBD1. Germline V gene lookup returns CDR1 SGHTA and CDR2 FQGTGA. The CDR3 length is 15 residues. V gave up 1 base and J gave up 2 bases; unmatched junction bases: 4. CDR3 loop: CASSLKQTGQETQYF. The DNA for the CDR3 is TGTGCCAGCAGCTTAAAACAGACAGGGCAAGAGACCCAGTACTTC.

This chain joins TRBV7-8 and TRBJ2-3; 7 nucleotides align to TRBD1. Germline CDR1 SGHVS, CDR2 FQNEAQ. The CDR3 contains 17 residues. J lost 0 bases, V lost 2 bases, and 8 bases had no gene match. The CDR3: CASSLLRTGHSTDTQYF. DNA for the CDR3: TGTGCCAGCAGCTTACTGAGGACAGGCCATAGCACAGATACGCAGTATTTT.

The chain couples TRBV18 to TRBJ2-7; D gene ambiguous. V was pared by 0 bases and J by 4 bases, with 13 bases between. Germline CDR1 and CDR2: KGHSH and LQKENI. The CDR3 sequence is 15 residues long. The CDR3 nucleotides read TGTGCCAGCTCACCACCGACGAGAGGTGGGTACGAGCAGTACTTC. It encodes CASSPPTRGGYEQYF.

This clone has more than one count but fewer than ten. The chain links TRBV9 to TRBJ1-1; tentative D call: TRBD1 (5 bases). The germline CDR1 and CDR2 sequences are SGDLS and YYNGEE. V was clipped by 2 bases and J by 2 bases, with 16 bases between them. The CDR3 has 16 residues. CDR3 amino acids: CASSVGPRADNTEAFF. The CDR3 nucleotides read TGTGCCAGCAGCGTGGGGCCCAGGGCCGATAACACTGAAGCTTTCTTT.

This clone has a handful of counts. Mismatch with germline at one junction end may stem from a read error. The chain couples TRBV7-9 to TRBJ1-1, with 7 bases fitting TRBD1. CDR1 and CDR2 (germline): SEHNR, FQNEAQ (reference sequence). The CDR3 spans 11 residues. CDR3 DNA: TGTGCCAGCAGCCGTCAGGACAGGAGGATCTTT. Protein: CASSRQDRRIF.

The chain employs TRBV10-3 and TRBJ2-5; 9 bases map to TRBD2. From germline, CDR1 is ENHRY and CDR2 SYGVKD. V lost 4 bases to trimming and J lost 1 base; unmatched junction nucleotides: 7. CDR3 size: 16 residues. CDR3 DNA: TGTGCCATCAGTGTCGAGCGGGGGGACTCCCAAGAGACCCAGTACTTC. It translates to CAISVERGDSQETQYF.

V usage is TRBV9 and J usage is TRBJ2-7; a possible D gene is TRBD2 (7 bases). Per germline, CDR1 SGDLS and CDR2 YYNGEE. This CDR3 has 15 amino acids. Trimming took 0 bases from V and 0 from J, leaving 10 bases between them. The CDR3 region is CASSVAGGLSYEQYF. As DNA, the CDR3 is TGTGCCAGCAGCGTAGCCGGGGGGCTCTCCTACGAGCAGTACTTC.